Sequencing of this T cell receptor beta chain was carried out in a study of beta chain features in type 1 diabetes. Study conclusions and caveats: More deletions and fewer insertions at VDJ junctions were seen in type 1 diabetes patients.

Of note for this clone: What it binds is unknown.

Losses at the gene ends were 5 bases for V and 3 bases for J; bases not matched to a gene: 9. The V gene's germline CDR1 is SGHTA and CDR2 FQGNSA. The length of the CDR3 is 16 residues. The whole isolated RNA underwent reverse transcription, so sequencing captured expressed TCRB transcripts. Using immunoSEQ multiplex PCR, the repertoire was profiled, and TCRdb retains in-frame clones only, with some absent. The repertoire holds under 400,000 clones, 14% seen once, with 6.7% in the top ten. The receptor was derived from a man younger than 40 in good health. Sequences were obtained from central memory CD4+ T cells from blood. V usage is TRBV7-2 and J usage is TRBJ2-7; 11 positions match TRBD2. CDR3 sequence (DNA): TGTGCCAGCAGCGCTCAGGGACTAGCGGATTACTACGAGCAGTACTTC. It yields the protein CASSAQGLADYYEQYF.